This T cell receptor (beta chain) was identified in a study of T cells in Graves' hyperthyroidism and ophthalmopathy. The study's findings and limits: Classification by a 13 V-J model distinguished ophthalmopathy from stable hyperthyroidism.

This clonotype has ten or more counts. Its antigen is unidentified. Trimming left V 6 bases short and J 1 base short, with 10 bases between. Germline V CDR1 and CDR2: SGHRS, YFSETQ. The CDR3 extends over 13 amino acids. What was amplified from RNA transcripts were TCR beta CDR3 regions. In the first-round RT-PCR of the TCR CDR3, the HTBI primer set was used. TCRdb reprocessed the multiplex PCR reads with MiXCR, giving one entry per CDR3 protein. This sample yields fewer than 900,000 distinct CDR3 sequences, of which roughly 20% are seen a single time; 15% to 20% belongs to the top ten. The sample was blood. The J gene is TRBJ1-1, the V gene TRBV5-1; D unresolved. The receptor comes from a woman between 50 and 59 years old with Graves' hyperthyroidism that later progressed to Graves' ophthalmopathy. CDR3 protein: CASIYGENTEAFF. CDR3 in DNA: TGCGCCAGCATCTACGGGGAGAACACTGAAGCTTTCTTT.